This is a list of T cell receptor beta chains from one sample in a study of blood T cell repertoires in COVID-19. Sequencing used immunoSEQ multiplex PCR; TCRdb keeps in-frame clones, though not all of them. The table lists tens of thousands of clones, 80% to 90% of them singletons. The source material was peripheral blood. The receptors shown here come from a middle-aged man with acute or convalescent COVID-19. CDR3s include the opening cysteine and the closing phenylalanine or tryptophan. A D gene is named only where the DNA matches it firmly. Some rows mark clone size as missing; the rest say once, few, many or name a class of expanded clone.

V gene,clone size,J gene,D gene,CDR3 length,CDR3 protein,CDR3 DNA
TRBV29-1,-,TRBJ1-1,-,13,CSSKGGANTEAFF,TGCAGCAGTAAAGGGGGGGCAAACACTGAAGCTTTCTTT
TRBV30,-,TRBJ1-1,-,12,CAWKRRGTEAFF,TGTGCCTGGAAGAGGAGAGGCACTGAAGCTTTCTTT
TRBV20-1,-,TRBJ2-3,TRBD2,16,CSASPELRGSTDTQYF,TGCAGTGCTAGTCCCGAGCTGCGGGGGAGCACAGATACGCAGTATTTT
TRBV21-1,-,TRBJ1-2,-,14,CASSKGGQMTGYTF,TGTGCCAGCAGCAAAGGGGGACAGATGACAGGCTACACCTTC
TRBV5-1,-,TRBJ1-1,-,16,CASSPSPTGGDTEAFF,TGCGCCAGCAGCCCTTCCCCGACGGGTGGTGACACTGAAGCTTTCTTT
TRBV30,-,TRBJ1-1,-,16,CAWSPPDRGWGTEAFF,TGTGCCTGGAGTCCCCCTGATAGGGGATGGGGCACTGAAGCTTTCTTT
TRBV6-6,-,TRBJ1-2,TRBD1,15,CASRGDRGQNYGYTF,TGTGCCAGCAGGGGGGACAGGGGGCAGAACTATGGCTACACCTTC
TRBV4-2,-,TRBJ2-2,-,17,CASSQLLGLQNTGELFF,TGTGCCAGCAGCCAATTACTAGGACTCCAAAACACCGGGGAGCTGTTTTTT
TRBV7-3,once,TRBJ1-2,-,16,CASSSSKGGRIDGYTF,TGTGCCAGCAGCTCGTCAAAAGGGGGAAGAATCGATGGCTACACCTTC
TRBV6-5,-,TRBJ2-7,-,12,CASSTRAREQYF,TGTGCCAGCAGTACCAGGGCGCGCGAGCAGTACTTC
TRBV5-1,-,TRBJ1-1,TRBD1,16,CASSLDRVRVNTEAFF,TGCGCCAGCAGCTTAGACAGGGTACGAGTGAACACTGAAGCTTTCTTT
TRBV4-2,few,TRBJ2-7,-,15,CASSQGIGGAYEQYF,TGTGCCAGCAGCCAAGGGATCGGCGGAGCCTACGAGCAGTACTTC
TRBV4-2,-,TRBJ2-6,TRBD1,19,CASSQDHTGVSSGANVLTF,TGTGCCAGCAGCCAAGATCATACAGGGGTAAGCTCTGGGGCCAACGTCCTGACTTTC
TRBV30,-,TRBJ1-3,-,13,CAWTLASGNTIYF,TGTGCCTGGACCTTAGCCTCTGGAAACACCATATATTTT
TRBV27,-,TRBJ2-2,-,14,CARHHKPNTGELFF,TGTGCCAGGCACCATAAGCCGAACACCGGGGAGCTGTTTTTT
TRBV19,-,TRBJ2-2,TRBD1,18,CASSIPRQGPINTGELFF,TGTGCCAGTAGTATCCCTCGACAGGGCCCTATTAACACCGGGGAGCTGTTTTTT
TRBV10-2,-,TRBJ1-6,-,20,CASHPSRTDVGSSYNSPLHF,TGCGCCAGCCACCCGAGCCGGACAGATGTGGGTAGCTCCTATAATTCACCCCTCCACTTT
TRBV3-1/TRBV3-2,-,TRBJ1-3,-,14,CASSTSGSGNTIYF,TGTGCCAGCAGCACATCAGGCTCTGGAAACACCATATATTTT
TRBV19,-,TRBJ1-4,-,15,CASSPLGGTNEKLFF,TGTGCCAGTAGTCCTCTAGGCGGAACTAATGAAAAACTGTTTTTT
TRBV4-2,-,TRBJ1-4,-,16,CASSQVNGGRDEKLFF,TGTGCCAGCAGCCAAGTAAACGGGGGGCGAGATGAAAAACTGTTTTTT
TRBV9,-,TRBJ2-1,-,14,CASSVRTASGEQFF,TGTGCCAGCAGCGTACGAACTGCTTCGGGTGAGCAGTTCTTC
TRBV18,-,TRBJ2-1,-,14,CASSPEAVYNEQFF,TGTGCCAGCTCACCGGAGGCTGTTTACAATGAGCAGTTCTTC
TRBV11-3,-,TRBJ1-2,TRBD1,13,CASSRTGNDGYTF,TGTGCCAGCAGCCGGACAGGGAACGATGGCTACACCTTC
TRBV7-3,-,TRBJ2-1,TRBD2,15,CASSRSGGGAAEQFF,TGTGCCAGCAGCCGTAGTGGCGGGGGGGCCGCTGAGCAGTTCTTC
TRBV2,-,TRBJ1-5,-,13,CASSVSVDQPQHF,TGTGCCAGCAGTGTCTCGGTGGATCAGCCCCAGCATTTT
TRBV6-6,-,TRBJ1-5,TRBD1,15,CASSPRDRGGQPQHF,TGTGCCAGCAGTCCTAGAGACAGGGGAGGTCAGCCCCAGCATTTT
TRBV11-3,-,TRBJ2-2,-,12,CASSLPAGELFF,TGTGCCAGCAGCCTACCCGCCGGGGAGCTGTTTTTT
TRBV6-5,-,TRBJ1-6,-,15,CASRSGSLNNSPLHF,TGTGCCAGCAGATCCGGGAGCCTCAATAATTCACCCCTCCACTTT
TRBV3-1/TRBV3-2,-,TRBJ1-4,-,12,CASSGGSEKLFF,TGTGCCAGCAGTGGGGGCAGTGAAAAACTGTTTTTT
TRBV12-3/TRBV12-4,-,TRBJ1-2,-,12,CASKRLDYGYTF,TGTGCCAGCAAACGACTGGACTATGGCTACACCTTC
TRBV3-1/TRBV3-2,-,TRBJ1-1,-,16,CASSQALTGGATEAFF,TGTGCCAGCAGCCAAGCCCTGACCGGCGGGGCCACTGAAGCTTTCTTT
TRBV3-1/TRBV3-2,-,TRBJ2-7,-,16,CASSQDWASSSYEQYF,TGTGCCAGCAGCCAAGACTGGGCAAGCTCTTCCTACGAGCAGTACTTC
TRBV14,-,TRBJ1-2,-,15,CASSQSLTVGYGYTF,TGTGCCAGCAGCCAAAGTCTGACAGTGGGCTATGGCTACACCTTC
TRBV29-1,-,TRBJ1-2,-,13,CSVTGPAGDGYTF,TGCAGCGTTACAGGACCGGCGGGGGATGGCTACACCTTC
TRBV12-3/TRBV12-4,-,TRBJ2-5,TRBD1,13,CASSGQGGRTQYF,TGTGCCAGCAGTGGACAGGGTGGTCGGACCCAGTACTTC
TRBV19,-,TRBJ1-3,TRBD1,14,CASLRDRGRNTIYF,TGTGCCAGTCTCAGGGACAGGGGCCGAAACACCATATATTTT
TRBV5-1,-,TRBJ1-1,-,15,CASSLSGVVTTEAFF,TGCGCCAGCAGCTTGAGCGGAGTAGTTACCACTGAAGCTTTCTTT
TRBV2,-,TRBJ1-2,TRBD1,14,CASSYGQGASGYTF,TGTGCCAGCAGTTACGGACAGGGGGCTTCTGGCTACACCTTC
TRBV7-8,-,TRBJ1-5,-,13,CASRIASDQPQHF,TGTGCCAGCAGGATCGCCAGCGATCAGCCCCAGCATTTT
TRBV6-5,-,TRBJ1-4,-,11,CASRENEKLFF,TGTGCCAGCAGGGAGAACGAAAAACTGTTTTTT
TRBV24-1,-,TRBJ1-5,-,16,CATSDSQGYSNQPQHF,TGTGCCACCAGTGATTCCCAGGGGTATAGCAATCAGCCCCAGCATTTT
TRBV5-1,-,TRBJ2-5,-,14,CASSLVEGQETQYF,TGCGCCAGCAGCTTGGTTGAGGGCCAAGAGACCCAGTACTTC
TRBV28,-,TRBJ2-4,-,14,CASRTQGGKNIQYF,TGTGCCAGCAGGACCCAGGGCGGCAAAAACATTCAGTACTTC